A single sample is the source of the 25 T cell receptor beta chains below, sequenced in a study of vaccination and CD4 T cells after COVID-19. Oncomine TCR Beta short-read sequencing was applied to DNA from cultured CD4+ T cells. TCRdb re-analysed the PCR reads in MiXCR, keeping a single row per CDR3 protein. Of roughly 16,000 distinct CDR3 sequences in the sample, 65% to 80% are singletons; the top ten hold approximately 17%. Specified treatment: roughly 10-day PBMC culture with coronavirus spike peptide pools or control peptides (ViraFEST assay). Their target antigens are unknown. The sequencing sample was made of CD4+ T cells from blood, cultured in vitro. The receptors here all came from a human donor who had recovered from COVID-19.

This sequence joins TRBV12-2 and TRBJ1-5; TRBD1 is the table's D call and was not checked against the DNA. TRBV12-2 is flagged as a pseudogene. The CDR3 spans 18 residues. The CDR3 DNA follows: TGTGCAAGTCGCTTAAGACAGGGAAGGGTCGGGAGCAATCAGCCCCAGCATTTT. Residues: CASRLRQGRVGSNQPQHF.

This clonotype was recorded only once. CDR3 bases: TGTGCCAGCAGTCCCCCGGGGAGAGCTGAAGCTTTCTTT. It yields the protein CASSPPGRAEAFF. This chain uses TRBV2 with TRBJ1-1; D unclear. CDR3 size: 13 residues. Looked up from germline, CDR1 is SNHLY and CDR2 is FYNNEI. V gave up 5 bases and J gave up 6 bases, with 13 bases separating them.

V and J are TRBV20-1 and TRBJ1-5; a weak D match, TRBD1 (5 bases). The CDR3 spans 13 residues. V shed 7 bases and J shed 3 bases, with 13 bases lying between them. Germline assignment: CDR1 DFQATT and CDR2 SNEGSKA (reference sequence). The CDR3 reads CSGNEGNNQPQHF. Written as DNA, the CDR3 is TGCAGTGGCAACGAGGGGAACAATCAGCCCCAGCATTTT.

This clonotype was seen once. The rearrangement links TRBV6-5 to TRBJ2-5; D is unclear. From germline, CDR1 is MNHEY and CDR2 SVGAGI. CDR3 size: 14 residues. V lost 3 bases, J lost 1 base, and 9 bases lay in between. CDR3 bases: TGTGCCAGCAGTTATTACGGCACCCAAGAGACCCAGTACTTC. The encoded protein is CASSYYGTQETQYF.

The V gene is TRBV20-1, the J gene TRBJ2-7; the D is unclear. This CDR3 contains 12 residues. The ends were cut back, 3 bases at V and 4 bases at J, with 10 bases in the middle. Germline CDR1 is DFQATT and CDR2 is SNEGSKA (reference sequence). The CDR3 coding sequence is TGCAGTGCTAGTAATTCCGGATACGAGCAGTACTTC. This gives the protein CSASNSGYEQYF.

V is TRBV20-1 and J is TRBJ2-3; D could derive from TRBD1 or TRBD2 (6 bases each). CDR1 and CDR2 (germline): DFQATT, SNEGSKA (reference sequence). V dropped 5 bases and J dropped 6 bases, with 15 bases sitting between them. There are 13 residues in the CDR3. CDR3 sequence reads: CSAGLGGLDTQYF. CDR3 bases: TGCAGTGCTGGCCTCGGGGGCTTGGATACGCAGTATTTT.

The rearrangement uses TRBV19 and TRBJ1-5; D is undetermined. In germline, CDR1 is LNHDA, CDR2 SQIVND (reference sequence). The CDR3 is 14 residues long. V shed 7 bases and J shed 4 bases, with 14 bases lying between them. The CDR3 reads CASTAGSRNQPQHF. DNA for the CDR3: TGTGCCAGTACCGCAGGATCAAGAAATCAGCCCCAGCATTTT.

This clonotype has only a few counts. The chain recombines TRBV6-1 with TRBJ1-2, with a possible D match to TRBD1 (5 bases). The CDR3 has 13 amino acids. V was shortened by 7 bases and J by 2 bases, with 11 bases between the two germline ends. From germline, CDR1 is MNHNS and CDR2 SASEGT. CDR3 coding DNA: TGTGCCAGCACCACGGGGGGGAACTATGGCTACACCTTC. This encodes CASTTGGNYGYTF.

A few counts support this clonotype. This rearrangement joins TRBV20-1 to TRBJ1-2, with 9 bases that match TRBD1. CDR1 and CDR2 (germline): DFQATT, SNEGSKA (reference sequence). This CDR3 comprises 13 residues. V gave up 5 bases and J gave up 4 bases; unmatched junction bases: 5. This CDR3 is CSALKGQGYGYTF. As DNA, the CDR3 is TGCAGTGCTCTAAAGGGACAGGGCTATGGCTACACCTTC.

The DNA of the CDR3 is TGTGCCAGCAGTCGGGGGGGGCTGGATTCACCCCTCCACTTT. Its protein product is CASSRGGLDSPLHF. J is TRBJ1-6 and V is TRBV6-1, with a weak D call TRBD1 (6 bases). Trimming took 5 bases from V and 8 from J, leaving 13 bases between them. Germline V gene lookup returns CDR1 MNHNS and CDR2 SASEGT. There are 14 residues in the CDR3.

The chain uses TRBV20-1 and TRBJ1-2; 10 bases match TRBD1. The CDR3 contains 12 residues. J gave up 7 bases and V 5 bases, and 4 bases lay outside the gene matches. Germline loops: CDR1 DFQATT, CDR2 SNEGSKA (reference sequence). CDR3 coding DNA: TGCAGTGCTGACAGGGGGCGCGGTGGCTACACCTTC. Protein sequence: CSADRGRGGYTF.

The chain uses TRBV6-2 or TRBV6-3 and TRBJ2-7, with D possibly matching TRBD1 (5 bases). The length of the CDR3 is 13 residues. V lost 2 bases and J lost 6, with 11 bases in between. Germline CDR1 and CDR2: MNHEY and SVGEGT. CDR3 protein: CASSYAGYGEQYF. The CDR3 nucleotides read TGTGCCAGCAGTTACGCAGGGTACGGCGAGCAGTACTTC.

The chain carries TRBV20-1 and TRBJ2-2; 9 bases are a match to TRBD2. This CDR3 has 14 amino acids. CDR1 is DFQATT and CDR2 is SNEGSKA in the germline V gene (reference sequence). This CDR3 is CGGMGLARTGELFF. CDR3 nucleotide sequence: TGCGGGGGGATGGGACTAGCACGCACCGGGGAGCTGTTTTTT.

This clonotype appeared a few times. The chain combines TRBV20-1 with TRBJ1-5; the D is unclear. Germline V CDR1 and CDR2: DFQATT, SNEGSKA (reference sequence). The CDR3 has 13 residues. Trimming cost V 3 bases and J 0 bases, with 6 bases left between them. CDR3 bases: TGCAGTGCTAGGGTCTATAGCAATCAGCCCCAGCATTTT. This sequence encodes CSARVYSNQPQHF.

This clonotype was detected only a few times. The chain uses TRBV27 and TRBJ1-5; 8 bases are a match to TRBD1. The CDR3 loop spans 14 amino acids. Germline CDR1 MNHEY, CDR2 SMNVEV (reference sequence). V lost 6 bases to trimming and J lost 7 bases; unmatched junction nucleotides: 8. CDR3 protein: CASSLRTGTQPQHF. CDR3 bases: TGTGCCAGCAGCCTTAGGACAGGGACGCAGCCCCAGCATTTT.

The table lists this clonotype with a few counts. The chain uses TRBV6-5 and TRBJ1-1, with D tentatively TRBD1 (6 bases). This CDR3 has 14 residues. Germline-derived CDR1 and CDR2 are MNHEY and SVGAGI. Trimming took 2 bases from V and 4 from J, leaving 11 bases between them. This CDR3 is CASSYRGRGTEAFF. In nucleotides, the CDR3 is TGTGCCAGCAGTTACCGGGGGCGAGGCACTGAAGCTTTCTTT.

Note on this clonotype: One end of the junction is discordant with germline, which a read error may explain. This chain links TRBV7-7 with TRBJ2-2, with TRBD2 identical over 11 bases. Germline V gives CDR1 SSHAT, CDR2 FNYEAQ (reference sequence). The CDR3 consists of 16 residues. The CDR3: CASSSLAGGPVGELFF. DNA of the CDR3: TGTGCTAGCAGCTCATTAGCGGGAGGGCCGGTCGGGGAGCTGTTTTTT.

The gene calls are TRBV7-3 and TRBJ2-1; D might be TRBD1 (5 bases). The CDR3 runs 16 residues. The V gene's germline CDR1 is SGHTA and CDR2 FQGTGA. The V end was cut by 5 bases, the J end by 7 bases, with 21 bases between. CDR3 sequence reads: CASSPDPGRQTNEQFF. CDR3 sequence (DNA): TGTGCCAGCAGCCCCGATCCCGGCCGACAGACAAATGAGCAGTTCTTC.

The chain couples TRBV2 to TRBJ1-2; D unclear. V lost 8 bases, J lost 2 bases, and 15 bases lay in between. This CDR3 spans 14 amino acids. CDR1 and CDR2 from the germline V gene are SNHLY and FYNNEI. For the CDR3, the DNA is TGTGCCAGCTTGGAATGGTCGGGCAACTATGGCTACACCTTC. This translates into CASLEWSGNYGYTF.

The V call is TRBV7-2, the J call TRBJ1-3; D is uncertain. Germline-derived CDR1 and CDR2 are SGHTA and FQGNSA. V was trimmed by 1 base and J by 2 bases, leaving 15 bases between them. CDR3 length equals 17 residues. CDR3 sequence reads: CASSLDGRWVPGNTIYF. Here the CDR3 DNA reads TGTGCCAGCAGCTTAGATGGGCGATGGGTCCCTGGAAACACCATATATTTT.

This chain connects TRBV7-9 to TRBJ2-5; 8 bases are a match to TRBD2. The CDR3 totals 16 residues. Germline values: CDR1 SEHNR, CDR2 FQNEAQ (reference sequence). The V segment lost 8 bases and the J segment 5 bases; nucleotides outside the gene matches: 16. The CDR3 DNA reads as TGTGCCAGCTCCCAAGCTCGGACGGGAGGGCAGGAGACCCAGTACTTC. It translates to CASSQARTGGQETQYF.

V usage is TRBV27 and J usage is TRBJ2-5; D may be TRBD1 (6 bases). Trimming removed 6 bases from V and 0 bases from J, with 11 bases in between. The CDR3 is 14 residues long. The germline V gene has CDR1 MNHEY and CDR2 SMNVEV (reference sequence). CDR3 sequence: CASSPRTDQETQYF. CDR3 in DNA: TGTGCCAGCAGCCCCCGGACAGACCAAGAGACCCAGTACTTC.

The chain is built from TRBV28 and TRBJ2-5; 10 bases agree with TRBD2. The CDR3 has 16 amino acids. Germline V lookup: CDR1 MDHEN, CDR2 SYDVKM. The ends lost 8 bases at V and 5 bases at J; junction bases unmatched: 14. The CDR3 DNA is TGTGCCAGCCTTCCAGCCAGCGGGAGGGCGGACGAGACCCAGTACTTC. Protein product: CASLPASGRADETQYF.

This clonotype was seen a handful of times. The rearrangement links TRBV24-1 to TRBJ2-1, with TRBD2 matching over 7 bases. CDR1 and CDR2 from the germline V gene are KGHDR and SFDVKD. The CDR3 length is 15 residues. Germline trimming cut 6 bases from V and 1 base from J; bases unmatched to any gene: 5. The CDR3 sequence: CATSSISGSYNEQFF. CDR3 in DNA: TGTGCCACCAGTTCGATTAGCGGGTCCTACAATGAGCAGTTCTTC.

This chain connects TRBV27 to TRBJ2-7; 9 bases are a match to TRBD1. The V gene's germline CDR1 is MNHEY and CDR2 SMNVEV (reference sequence). The J segment lost 2 bases and the V segment lost 5 bases, leaving 4 bases of the junction unmatched. This CDR3 has 14 residues. CDR3 residues: CASSQDRGTYEQYF. CDR3 bases: TGTGCCAGCAGTCAGGACAGGGGAACCTACGAGCAGTACTTC.